The clone carrying this T cell receptor (beta chain) was seen just once. Other DNA sequences from this sample encode an identical CDR3 as well. In the original workflow: Amplification of reference gene primers was used by the study to estimate nucleated cell counts. Libraries were prepared by immunoSEQ multiplex PCR; TCRdb keeps only in-frame clonotypes and omits some of them. Clone size and the V and J calls come from that table; the DNA yielded D and trimming. The sample has around 220,000 clones; 86% are singletons. The data are from a study of blood T cell repertoires in COVID-19. CDR1 is MNHEY and CDR2 is SMNVEV in the germline V gene (reference sequence). The CDR3 is made up of 19 amino acids. V was trimmed by 1 base and J by 4 bases, leaving 20 bases between them.

This TCR came from a woman in her forties or fifties with acute or convalescent COVID-19. Sequencing used peripheral blood. The V call is TRBV27, the J call TRBJ2-6, with D perhaps matching TRBD2 (5 bases). This CDR3 reads CASSLYVRGFTPGANVLTF. The CDR3 DNA reads TGTGCCAGCAGTTTATACGTCCGGGGTTTTACCCCGGGGGCCAACGTCCTGACTTTC.